This T cell receptor (beta chain) was documented in a study of blood T cell repertoires in COVID-19 (dated by TCRdb to 2019 to 2021). Broadly, across the study: Samples covering the acute and convalescent phases of COVID-19 were provided by collaborators in the United States, Italy and Spain. The material from the prospective study consisted of cDNA or gDNA derived from T cells, B-cell-depleted T cells, or PBMCs. Subjects who had been exposed to COVID-19, were actively infected with it, or had recovered from it provided the deeply sampled blood TCRbeta repertoires that made up the dataset. The repertoires were made available in a free public database intended to serve as a resource for research on the immune response to SARS-CoV-2. Samples were obtained from the ongoing ImmuneRACE study (first 160 participants) and from roughly 1,300 subjects provided by 6 global collaborators. Sample metadata almost always included a de-identified subject ID, COVID-19 status, age in years and sex. Where HLA class I and class II types were available, the types were taken from metadata supplied by the sample provider, not from assay-based typing.

The CDR3 has 15 amino acids, counting the end cysteine and phenylalanine. This entry keeps only the CDR3 DNA: 45 bases, framed from base 1. The germline V gene (reference sequence) provides CDR1 LGHDT and CDR2 YNNKEL. Clipping removes 0 bases from V and 6 bases from J, with 2 as the unmatched junction base count. On this clone: The target of this receptor is not known. Base quality data are lacking; no much larger clone is found one base away.

The collaborating institutions used their own protocols to collect whole blood in K2EDTA tubes. For TCRbeta analysis, collaborators shipped samples in one of three forms: frozen whole blood, isolated PBMCs, or DNA extracted from either of those sample types. TCRbeta CDR3 regions were amplified from genomic DNA using the immunoSEQ Assay, a bias-controlled multiplex PCR. The authors' pipeline ran thus. The number of nucleated cells in each sample was estimated from the amplification of reference gene primers within the assay. Sequence reads were collapsed and filtered to measure the absolute abundance of every unique TCRbeta CDR3 rearrangement. For each sample, productive Simpson clonality was calculated as the square root of Simpson's diversity index over productive rearrangements. TCRdb obtained this table from immuneACCESS and retained in-frame rearrangements with V and J assigned. These tables miss some clones; where compared with another copy, unresolved V genes account for less than half of the shortfall, and the remainder is unexplained. The V and J calls and clone size are taken from that table; D and trimming were inferred from the DNA. The sample profile shows 90,000 to 120,000 clones; around 80% of them were found once. The top ten clonotypes cover approximately 4.5% of the sample.

Study-level results and caveats: Clinical and demographic metadata were provided uncurated, with the amount varying by source and participant.

The origin of this receptor is a man between 65 and 85 years old with acute or convalescent COVID-19. The chain is assembled from TRBV3-1 (or the pseudogene TRBV3-2) and TRBJ2-1, with 10 bases in between that match TRBD2. The specimen was peripheral blood. The DNA sequence is given as TGTGCCAGCAGCCAAGAGTCTAGCGGGGGCAATGAGCAGTTCTTC. This sequence encodes CASSQESSGGNEQFF.